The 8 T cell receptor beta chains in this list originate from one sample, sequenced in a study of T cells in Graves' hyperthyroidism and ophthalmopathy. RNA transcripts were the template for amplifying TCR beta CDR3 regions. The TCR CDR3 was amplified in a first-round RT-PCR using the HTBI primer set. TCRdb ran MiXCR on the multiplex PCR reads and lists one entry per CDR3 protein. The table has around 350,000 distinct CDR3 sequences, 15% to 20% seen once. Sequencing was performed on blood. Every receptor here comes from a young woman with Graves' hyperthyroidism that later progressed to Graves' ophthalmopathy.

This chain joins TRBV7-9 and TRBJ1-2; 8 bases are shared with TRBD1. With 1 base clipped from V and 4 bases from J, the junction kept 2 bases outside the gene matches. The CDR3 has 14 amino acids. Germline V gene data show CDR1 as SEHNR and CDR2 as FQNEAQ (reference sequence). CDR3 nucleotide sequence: TGTGCCAGCAGCTTAGGGACAGGGCTCTATGGCTACACCTTC. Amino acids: CASSLGTGLYGYTF.

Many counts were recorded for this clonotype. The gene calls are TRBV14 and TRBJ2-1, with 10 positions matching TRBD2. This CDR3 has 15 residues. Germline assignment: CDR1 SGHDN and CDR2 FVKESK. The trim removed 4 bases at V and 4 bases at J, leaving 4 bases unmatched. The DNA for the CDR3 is TGTGCCAGCAGCCCGTTAGCGGGGGGATACAATGAGCAGTTCTTC. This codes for CASSPLAGGYNEQFF.

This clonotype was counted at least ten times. The CDR3 DNA sequence: TGTGCCAGCAGTGAATGGGTCGGGAGCTCCTACAATGAGCAGTTCTTC. It codes for CASSEWVGSSYNEQFF. This rearrangement joins TRBV25-1 to TRBJ2-1; D perhaps matches TRBD2 (6 bases). The germline V and J ends were trimmed by 1 base and 0 bases, with 10 bases remaining between them. CDR1 is MGHDK and CDR2 is SYGVNS in the germline V gene. This CDR3 spans 16 amino acids.

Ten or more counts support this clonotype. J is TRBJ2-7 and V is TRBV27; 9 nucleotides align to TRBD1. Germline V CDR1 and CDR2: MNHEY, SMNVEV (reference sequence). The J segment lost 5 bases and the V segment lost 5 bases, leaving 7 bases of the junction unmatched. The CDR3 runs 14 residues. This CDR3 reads CASSPGTGHHEQYF. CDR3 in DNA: TGTGCCAGCAGTCCTGGGACAGGGCACCACGAGCAGTACTTC.

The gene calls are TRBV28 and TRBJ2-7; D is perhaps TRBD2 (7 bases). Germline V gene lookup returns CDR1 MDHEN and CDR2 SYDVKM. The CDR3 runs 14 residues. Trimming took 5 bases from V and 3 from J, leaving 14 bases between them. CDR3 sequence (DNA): TGTGCCAGCAGTCCGCACGGGGGGCACTACGAGCAGTACTTC. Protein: CASSPHGGHYEQYF.

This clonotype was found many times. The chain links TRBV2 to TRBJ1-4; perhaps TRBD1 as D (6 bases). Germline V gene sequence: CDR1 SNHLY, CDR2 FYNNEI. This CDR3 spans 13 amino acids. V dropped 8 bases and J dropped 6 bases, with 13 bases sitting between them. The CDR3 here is CASLRTVYEKLFF. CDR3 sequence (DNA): TGTGCCAGCCTGAGGACAGTTTATGAAAAACTGTTTTTT.

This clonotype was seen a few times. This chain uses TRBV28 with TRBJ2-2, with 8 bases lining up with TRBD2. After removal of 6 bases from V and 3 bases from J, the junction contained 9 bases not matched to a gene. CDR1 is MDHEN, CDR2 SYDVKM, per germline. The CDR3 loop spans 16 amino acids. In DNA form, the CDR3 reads TGTGCCAGCAGCTCAGGGACTAGTGCGGACACCGGGGAGCTGTTTTTT. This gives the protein CASSSGTSADTGELFF.

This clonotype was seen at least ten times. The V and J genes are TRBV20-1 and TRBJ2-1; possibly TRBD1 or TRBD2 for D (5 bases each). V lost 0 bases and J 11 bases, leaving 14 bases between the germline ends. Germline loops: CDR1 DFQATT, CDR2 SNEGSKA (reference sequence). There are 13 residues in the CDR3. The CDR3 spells CSAREDSGTKQFF. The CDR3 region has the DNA TGCAGTGCTAGAGAAGACTCCGGGACCAAGCAGTTCTTC.